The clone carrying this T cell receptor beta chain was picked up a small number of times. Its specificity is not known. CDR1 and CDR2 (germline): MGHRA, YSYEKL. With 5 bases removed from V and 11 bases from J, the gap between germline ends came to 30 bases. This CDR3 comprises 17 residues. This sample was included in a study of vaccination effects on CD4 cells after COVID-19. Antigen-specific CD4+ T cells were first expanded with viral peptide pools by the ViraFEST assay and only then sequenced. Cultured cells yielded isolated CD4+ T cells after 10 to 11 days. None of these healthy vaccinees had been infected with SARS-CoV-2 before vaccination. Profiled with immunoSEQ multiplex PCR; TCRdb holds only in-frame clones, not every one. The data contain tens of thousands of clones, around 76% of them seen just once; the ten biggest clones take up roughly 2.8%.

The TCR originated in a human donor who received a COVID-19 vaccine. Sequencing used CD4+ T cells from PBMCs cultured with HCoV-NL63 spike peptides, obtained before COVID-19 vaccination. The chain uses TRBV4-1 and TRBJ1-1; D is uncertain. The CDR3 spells CASSAHMGPRQEWAAFF. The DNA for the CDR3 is TGCGCCAGCAGCGCGCACATGGGCCCTCGGCAAGAGTGGGCGGCTTTCTTT.